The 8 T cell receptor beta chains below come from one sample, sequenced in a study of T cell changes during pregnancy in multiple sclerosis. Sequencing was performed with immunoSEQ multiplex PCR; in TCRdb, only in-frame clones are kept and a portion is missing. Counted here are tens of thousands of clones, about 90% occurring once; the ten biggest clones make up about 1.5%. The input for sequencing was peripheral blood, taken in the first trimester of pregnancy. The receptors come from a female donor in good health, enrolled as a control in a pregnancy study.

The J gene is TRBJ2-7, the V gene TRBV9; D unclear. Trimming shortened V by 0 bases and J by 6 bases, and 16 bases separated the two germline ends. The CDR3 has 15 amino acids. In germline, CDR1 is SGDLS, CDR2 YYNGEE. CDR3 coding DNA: TGTGCCAGCAGCGTAGGAGGCTCAGACTCGTCCGAGCAGTACTTC. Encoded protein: CASSVGGSDSSEQYF.

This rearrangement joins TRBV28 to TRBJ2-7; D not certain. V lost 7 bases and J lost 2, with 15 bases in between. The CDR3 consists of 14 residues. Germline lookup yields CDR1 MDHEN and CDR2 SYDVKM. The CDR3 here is CASMVAGHPYEQYF. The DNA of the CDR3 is TGTGCCAGCATGGTGGCAGGCCACCCCTACGAGCAGTACTTC.

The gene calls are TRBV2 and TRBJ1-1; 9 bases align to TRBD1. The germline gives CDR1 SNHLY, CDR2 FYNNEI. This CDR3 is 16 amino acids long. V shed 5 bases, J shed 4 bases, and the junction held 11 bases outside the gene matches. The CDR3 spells CASSLNGRQGVTEAFF. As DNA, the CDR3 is TGTGCCAGCAGTCTAAACGGACGACAGGGGGTCACTGAAGCTTTCTTT. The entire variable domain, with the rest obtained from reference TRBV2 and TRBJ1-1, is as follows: EPEVTQTPSHQVTQMGQEVILRCVPISNHLYFYWYRQILGQKVEFLVSFYNNEISEKSEIFDDQFSVERPDGSNFTLKIRSTKLEDSAMYFCASSLNGRQGVTEAFFGQGTRLTVV.

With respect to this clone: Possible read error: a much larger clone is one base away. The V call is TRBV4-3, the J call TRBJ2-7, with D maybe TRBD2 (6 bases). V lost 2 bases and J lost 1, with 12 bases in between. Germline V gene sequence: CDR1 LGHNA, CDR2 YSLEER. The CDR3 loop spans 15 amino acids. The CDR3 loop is CASSQRLVESYEQYF. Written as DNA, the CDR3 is TGCGCCAGCAGCCAACGACTAGTGGAGTCCTACGAGCAGTACTTC.

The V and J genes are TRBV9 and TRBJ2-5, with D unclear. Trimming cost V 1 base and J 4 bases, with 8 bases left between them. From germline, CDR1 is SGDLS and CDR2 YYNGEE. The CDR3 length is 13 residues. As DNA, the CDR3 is TGTGCCAGCAGCGTAACTACCAGAGAGACCCAGTACTTC. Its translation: CASSVTTRETQYF.

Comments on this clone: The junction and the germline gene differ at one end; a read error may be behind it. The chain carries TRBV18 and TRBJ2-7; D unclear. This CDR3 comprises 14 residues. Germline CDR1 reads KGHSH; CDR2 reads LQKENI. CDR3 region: CASTPPDKTYEQYF. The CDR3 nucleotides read TGTGCCAGCACACCGCCCGACAAAACCTACGAGCAGTACTTC.

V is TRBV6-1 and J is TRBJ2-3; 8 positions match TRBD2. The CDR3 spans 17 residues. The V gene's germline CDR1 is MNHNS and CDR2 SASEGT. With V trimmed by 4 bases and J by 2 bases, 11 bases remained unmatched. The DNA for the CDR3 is TGTGCCAGCAGTGCCCGGGCGGGGGGCCCGCACACAGATACGCAGTATTTT. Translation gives CASSARAGGPHTDTQYF.

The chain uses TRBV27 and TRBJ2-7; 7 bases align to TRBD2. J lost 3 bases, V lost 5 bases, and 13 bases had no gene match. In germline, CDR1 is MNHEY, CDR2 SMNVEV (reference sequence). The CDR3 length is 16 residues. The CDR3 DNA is TGTGCCAGCAGTCCCTCCTACGGGGAGGGCCTCTACGAGCAGTACTTC. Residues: CASSPSYGEGLYEQYF.